The rows below give T cell receptor beta chains drawn from one sample of a study of shared clonotypes between healthy human individuals. TCRdb's table, derived via immunoSEQ multiplex PCR, lists solely in-frame clones and lacks some. The sample shows about 2 million clones, about 95% of them seen only once. Sequencing was done on a sample of naive CD8+ T cells sorted from blood. The receptors shown here come from a man between 18 and 29 years old in good health. CDR3s leave out the opening cysteine and the closing phenylalanine or tryptophan.

TRBV7-9 | ASSLIGGYNSPLH
TRBV29-1 | SVRTGSSYEQY
TRBV5-1 | ASSLDSSGNTIY
TRBV10-1 | ASSEYQGPNTEAF
TRBV7-9 | ASSLMDSSYNEQF
TRBV9 | ASSHIDPDTQY
TRBV28 | ASSPYRQGMGTGELF
TRBV5-4 | ASSLTNQETQY
TRBV7-6 | ASSGGLAGGNEQF
TRBV29-1 | SVRTGGSYEQY
TRBV7-9 | ASSLGNEQF
TRBV29-1 | SVERQGSSTEAF
TRBV28 | ASSSHRDRTFNEKLF
TRBV5-5 | ASSLRDRVAEAF
TRBV27 | ASREIDTGELF
TRBV15 | ATSTQRGTGNEQY
TRBV5-1 | ASRLAGDSYNEQF
TRBV13 | ASSFGNLKTEQY
TRBV7-6 | ASSLNGGENGYT
TRBV11-2 | ASSHHELEQETQY
TRBV6-5 | ASMGLTEQF
TRBV27 | ASSQTGVEQY